This is a list of T cell receptor beta chains from one sample in a study of blood T cells in healthy people across ages. TCRdb used MiXCR to reprocess the 5' RACE reads, holding one entry per CDR3 protein. This sample carries about 640,000 distinct CDR3 sequences, roughly 53% of them seen once, and the ten largest clones take roughly 34%. The sequenced material came from blood. Source of these receptors: a man in his sixties in good health. CDR3s include the opening cysteine and the closing phenylalanine or tryptophan. The order of the fields is clone size, V gene, D gene, J gene, CDR3 DNA, CDR3 protein. The D gene is left open where the match is weak. Clone size is given for some rows only: seen once, a few or many times, or a class if the clone is expanded.

clone size: -; V gene: TRBV3-1; D gene: TRBD1; J gene: TRBJ1-2; CDR3 DNA: TGTGCCAGCAGCTCCGGGACAGGGAATGGCTACACCTTC; CDR3 protein: CASSSGTGNGYTF
clone size: -; V gene: TRBV6-5; D gene: TRBD1; J gene: TRBJ2-5; CDR3 DNA: TGTGCCAGCAGTTACTCTGAGACAGGGGCCATGGGAGAGACCCAGTACTTC; CDR3 protein: CASSYSETGAMGETQYF
clone size: few; V gene: TRBV5-1; D gene: -; J gene: TRBJ2-4; CDR3 DNA: TGCGCCAGCAGCCAATCAACAGGGCCGGGGGCCAAAAACATTCAGTACTTC; CDR3 protein: CASSQSTGPGAKNIQYF
clone size: -; V gene: TRBV4-2; D gene: -; J gene: TRBJ2-1; CDR3 DNA: TGTGCCAGCAACCCAACGGGGGTCAGGAATGAGCAGTTCTTC; CDR3 protein: CASNPTGVRNEQFF
clone size: few; V gene: TRBV24-1; D gene: -; J gene: TRBJ2-1; CDR3 DNA: TGTGCCACCAGTGATTCCTGGGGCAATGAGCAGTTCTTC; CDR3 protein: CATSDSWGNEQFF
clone size: few; V gene: TRBV5-1; D gene: -; J gene: TRBJ2-6; CDR3 DNA: TGCGCCAGCAGACGGGACACCTCTTCTGGGGCCAACGTCCTGACTTTC; CDR3 protein: CASRRDTSSGANVLTF
clone size: -; V gene: TRBV20-1; D gene: -; J gene: TRBJ2-5; CDR3 DNA: TGCAGTGTACCCTTGGGGTTTGAGACCCAGTACTTC; CDR3 protein: CSVPLGFETQYF
clone size: few; V gene: TRBV9; D gene: -; J gene: TRBJ2-7; CDR3 DNA: TGTGCCAGCAGCCCCCAGACTACGAACTACGAGCAGTACTTC; CDR3 protein: CASSPQTTNYEQYF
clone size: -; V gene: TRBV20-1; D gene: -; J gene: TRBJ2-5; CDR3 DNA: TGCAGTGCGAAGTATGAAAATCAAGAGACCCAGTACTTC; CDR3 protein: CSAKYENQETQYF
clone size: -; V gene: TRBV20-1; D gene: -; J gene: TRBJ1-4; CDR3 DNA: TGCAGTGCTAGAGTACCAGGATCAACTAATGAAAAACTGTTTTTT; CDR3 protein: CSARVPGSTNEKLFF
clone size: -; V gene: TRBV7-2; D gene: -; J gene: TRBJ2-1; CDR3 DNA: TGTGCCAGCAGCCCTGGACACAACAATGAGCAGTTCTTC; CDR3 protein: CASSPGHNNEQFF
clone size: -; V gene: TRBV5-1; D gene: -; J gene: TRBJ1-1; CDR3 DNA: TGCGCCAGCAGCGGGGGGGAAGGATACACTGAAGCTTTCTTT; CDR3 protein: CASSGGEGYTEAFF
clone size: -; V gene: TRBV27; D gene: -; J gene: TRBJ2-7; CDR3 DNA: TGTGCCAGCAGGCCCAGGGGGGGCAGCGAGCAGTACTTC; CDR3 protein: CASRPRGGSEQYF
clone size: few; V gene: TRBV20-1; D gene: -; J gene: TRBJ1-6; CDR3 DNA: TGCAGTGCTAGACGTGACAGTAATTCACCCCTCCACTTT; CDR3 protein: CSARRDSNSPLHF
clone size: few; V gene: TRBV2; D gene: TRBD1; J gene: TRBJ1-6; CDR3 DNA: TGTGCCAGCAGGGGACAGGGGGCTAATTCACCCCTCCACTTT; CDR3 protein: CASRGQGANSPLHF
clone size: once; V gene: TRBV7-9; D gene: -; J gene: TRBJ1-1; CDR3 DNA: TGTGCCAGCAGCCTTACAGGGAAGTACACTGAAGCTTTCTTT; CDR3 protein: CASSLTGKYTEAFF
clone size: -; V gene: TRBV5-1; D gene: TRBD2; J gene: TRBJ2-3; CDR3 DNA: TGCGCCAGCAGCCCGGGGCCGAGCGGGGGGACAGATACGCAGTATTTT; CDR3 protein: CASSPGPSGGTDTQYF
clone size: -; V gene: TRBV12-3/TRBV12-4; D gene: TRBD1; J gene: TRBJ1-2; CDR3 DNA: TGTGCCAGCAGCCCTATCGGACAGGGGGTGGGTGGCTACACCTTC; CDR3 protein: CASSPIGQGVGGYTF
clone size: once; V gene: TRBV2; D gene: -; J gene: TRBJ2-3; CDR3 DNA: TGTGCCAGCGAAAGGGTCACAGATACGCAGTATTTT; CDR3 protein: CASERVTDTQYF
clone size: -; V gene: TRBV2; D gene: TRBD2; J gene: TRBJ2-1; CDR3 DNA: TGTGCCAGCAGGGGACTAGCGAGCTCCTACAATGAGCAGTTCTTC; CDR3 protein: CASRGLASSYNEQFF
clone size: -; V gene: TRBV20-1; D gene: TRBD1; J gene: TRBJ2-5; CDR3 DNA: TGCAGTGGGACAGGGGGCCGGGAGACCCAGTACTTC; CDR3 protein: CSGTGGRETQYF
clone size: -; V gene: TRBV20-1; D gene: TRBD2; J gene: TRBJ2-7; CDR3 DNA: TGCAGTGCTAGAGATGGCGGGGGGACATACGAGCAGTACTTC; CDR3 protein: CSARDGGGTYEQYF
clone size: -; V gene: TRBV5-1; D gene: TRBD2; J gene: TRBJ2-1; CDR3 DNA: TGCGCCAGCAGCTTGGGGGCTAGCGGGAACCAAACCTACAATGAGCAGTTCTTC; CDR3 protein: CASSLGASGNQTYNEQFF
clone size: few; V gene: TRBV7-2; D gene: -; J gene: TRBJ2-4; CDR3 DNA: TGTGCCAGCAGCTTAGCTCGTAGGCAGGGAAGGCAGTACTTC; CDR3 protein: CASSLARRQGRQYF
clone size: few; V gene: TRBV28; D gene: TRBD1; J gene: TRBJ1-5; CDR3 DNA: TGTGCCAGCAGACGACAGGGGGCAAATCAGCCCCAGCATTTT; CDR3 protein: CASRRQGANQPQHF
clone size: -; V gene: TRBV15; D gene: TRBD1; J gene: TRBJ2-1; CDR3 DNA: TGTGCCACCAGCAGAGGGGTTGACAGGGGCAATGAGCAGTTCTTC; CDR3 protein: CATSRGVDRGNEQFF
clone size: -; V gene: TRBV18; D gene: -; J gene: TRBJ2-5; CDR3 DNA: TGTGCCAGCTCACCGAGGGACCGGGAAGTCCAGTACTTC; CDR3 protein: CASSPRDREVQYF